This entry lists 5 T cell receptor beta chains sequenced from one sample in a study of blood T cell repertoires in COVID-19. Method: immunoSEQ multiplex PCR; TCRdb's copy keeps in-frame clones and lacks some. The sample lists over 75,000 clones; around 90% were seen once. The sample consisted of peripheral blood. Every receptor here comes from a human donor with COVID-19, enrolled during active disease. The donor label of this sample is uncertain.

The rearrangement uses TRBV4-1 and TRBJ1-2; TRBD1 matches at 11 bases. This CDR3 region has 17 residues. Germline V CDR1 and CDR2: MGHRA, YSYEKL. The V segment lost 0 bases and the J segment 3 bases; nucleotides outside the gene matches: 6. As DNA, the CDR3 is TGCGCCAGCAGCCAAGATCCAGGACAGGGGGCTGACTATGGCTACACCTTC. This encodes CASSQDPGQGADYGYTF.

The J gene is TRBJ1-1, the V gene TRBV5-1; 8 positions match TRBD1. There are 13 residues in the CDR3. The V segment lost 0 bases and the J segment 8 bases; nucleotides outside the gene matches: 3. Germline V gene data show CDR1 as SGHRS and CDR2 as YFSETQ. CDR3 sequence: CASSLDGTGEAFF. The CDR3 DNA reads TGCGCCAGCAGCTTGGATGGGACAGGAGAAGCTTTCTTT.

The chain is built from TRBV7-9 and TRBJ1-1; D is undetermined. V shed 5 bases and J shed 10 bases, with 17 bases lying between them. There are 13 residues in the CDR3. Germline CDR1 reads SEHNR; CDR2 reads FQNEAQ (reference sequence). The CDR3, as DNA: TGTGCCAGCAGCCCCCCCGGGCGGGCCCCAGCTTTCTTT. Translating gives CASSPPGRAPAFF.

V is TRBV3-1 (or the pseudogene TRBV3-2) and J is TRBJ2-7; TRBD2 is a possible D gene (7 bases). Germline CDR1 and CDR2: LGHDT and YNNKEL (reference sequence). This CDR3 contains 17 residues. Trimming cost V 1 base and J 4 bases, with 20 bases left between them. The CDR3 is CASSQGGLAGAEYEQYF. CDR3 bases: TGTGCCAGCAGCCAAGGGGGCCTCGCGGGGGCAGAGTACGAGCAGTACTTC.

The V and J genes are TRBV9 and TRBJ2-5; TRBD2 aligns across 13 bases. Per the germline V gene, CDR1 is SGDLS and CDR2 is YYNGEE. The CDR3 length is 16 residues. Losses at the gene ends were 2 bases for V and 4 bases for J; bases not matched to a gene: 5. The CDR3 is CASSVEGLAGLETQYF. The CDR3 DNA reads TGTGCCAGCAGCGTGGAGGGACTAGCGGGGTTAGAGACCCAGTACTTC.